The subject of this entry is one T cell receptor (beta chain). The data were taken from a study of T-cell memory formation after mild COVID-19. Study-level background: TCR clusters were mostly donor specific.

TCRdb independently ran MiXCR on the 5' RACE reads; one entry per CDR3 protein. The sample holds a few hundred thousand distinct CDR3 sequences; roughly 15% are singletons and the top ten take under 25%. This CDR3 is built from 16 residues. Germline V CDR1 and CDR2: LNHNV, YYDKDF (reference sequence). V gave up 3 bases and J gave up 2 bases, with 15 bases separating them. V and J are TRBV15 and TRBJ2-3; D gene unclear. This TCR derives from a man younger than 35 who had mild COVID-19 (a few samples of this study predate the infection). Cell type and time point are not known. The specimen sequenced was PBMCs or a T cell subset sorted from them (not recorded which). Here the CDR3 reads CATSRVPSTSTDTQYF. For the CDR3, the DNA is TGTGCCACCAGCAGGGTCCCGTCGACTTCCACAGATACGCAGTATTTT. The variable domain in full, completed from reference TRBV15 and TRBJ2-3, reads DAMVIQNPRYQVTQFGKPVTLSCSQTLNHNVMYWYQQKSSQAPKLLFHYYDKDFNNEADTPDNFQSRRPNTSFCFLDIRSPGLGDTAMYLCATSRVPSTSTDTQYFGPGTRLTVL.